The 15 T cell receptor beta chains below were found in one sample sequenced in a study of T-cell memory formation after mild COVID-19. MiXCR, applied by TCRdb to the 5' RACE reads, yields one record per CDR3 protein. The table shows around 300,000 distinct CDR3 sequences, with over 7% occurring only once. The source material was PBMCs or a T cell subset sorted from them (not recorded which). All receptors derive from a man in his late teens or twenties who had mild COVID-19 (a few samples of this study predate the infection). Cell type and time point are not known.

The genes are TRBV5-4 and TRBJ2-2; 8 bases match TRBD1. Germline CDR1 and CDR2: SGHNT and YYREEE (reference sequence). V was pared by 4 bases and J by 4 bases, with 6 bases of the junction left unmatched. CDR3 size: 15 residues. Here the CDR3 DNA reads TGTGCCAGCAGCACCCCAGGGGGCGCCACCGGGGAGCTGTTTTTT. Protein product: CASSTPGGATGELFF.

This clonotype has only a few counts. The chain employs TRBV28 and TRBJ2-3; D is unclear. V was clipped by 6 bases and J by 7 bases, with 14 bases between them. This CDR3 region has 13 residues. CDR1 MDHEN and CDR2 SYDVKM come from the germline V gene. The CDR3 sequence is CASSPAPFYTQYF. DNA of the CDR3: TGTGCCAGCAGCCCCGCTCCCTTTTATACGCAGTATTTT.

The chain recombines TRBV11-3 with TRBJ2-2; perhaps TRBD1 as D (6 bases). The germline V gene encodes CDR1 SGHNT and CDR2 YENEEA. The CDR3 runs 16 residues. The germline V and J ends were trimmed by 1 base and 5 bases, with 14 bases remaining between them. CDR3 nucleotide sequence: TGTGCCAGCAGCTTAGGGGGAGACAGGCCGACCGGGGAGCTGTTTTTT. Protein product: CASSLGGDRPTGELFF.

The chain couples TRBV20-1 to TRBJ1-2; D is uncertain. Trimming took 2 bases from V and 7 from J, leaving 8 bases between them. CDR1 and CDR2 from the germline V gene are DFQATT and SNEGSKA (reference sequence). This CDR3 is built from 11 residues. The CDR3 nucleotides read TGCAGTGCTAGAATGGCGTCTGGCTACACCTTC. Amino acids: CSARMASGYTF.

The chain is built from TRBV6-1 and TRBJ2-2; 7 bases agree with TRBD1. This CDR3 has 12 amino acids. The trim removed 8 bases at V and 7 bases at J, leaving 4 bases unmatched. Germline V gene lookup returns CDR1 MNHNS and CDR2 SASEGT. CDR3 loop: CASLRGLGELFF. The CDR3 nucleotides are TGTGCCAGCTTGAGGGGGCTCGGGGAGCTGTTTTTT.

This clonotype was observed many times. This rearrangement joins TRBV4-3 to TRBJ2-4; D is possibly TRBD2 (6 bases). Trimming shortened V by 4 bases and J by 0 bases, and 25 bases separated the two germline ends. The CDR3 covers 20 residues. Germline assignment: CDR1 LGHNA and CDR2 YSLEER. The CDR3 DNA is TGCGCCAGCAGCCCCCCCGGGGGTCGATACCGTCCTATAGCCAAAAACATTCAGTACTTC. This codes for CASSPPGGRYRPIAKNIQYF.

The CDR3 nucleotides are TGTGCCAGCAGCGTAGCCGGGCGGGATGAAAAACTGTTTTTT. Encoded protein: CASSVAGRDEKLFF. V and J are TRBV9 and TRBJ1-4; D not certain. The CDR3 contains 14 residues. V was trimmed by 0 bases and J by 6 bases, leaving 9 bases between them. Germline CDR1 reads SGDLS; CDR2 reads YYNGEE.

The sample holds a few counts of this clonotype. CDR3 DNA sequence: TGTGCCAGCAGTTACCAGGAGAACACTGAAGCTTTCTTT. Translated, it gives CASSYQENTEAFF. This chain uses TRBV6-6 with TRBJ1-1, with unresolved D. CDR3 length equals 13 residues. Germline CDR1 is MNHNY and CDR2 is SVGAGI (reference sequence). V lost 2 bases and J 1 base, leaving 5 bases between the germline ends.

The J gene is TRBJ2-5, the V gene TRBV10-3, with 8 bases that match TRBD2. Germline trimming cut 2 bases from V and 7 bases from J; bases unmatched to any gene: 15. The CDR3 covers 17 residues. Germline CDR1 and CDR2: ENHRY and SYGVKD. CDR3 amino acids: CAISEPPAGGDAGTQYF. The DNA of the CDR3 is TGTGCCATCAGTGAGCCACCCGCCGGGGGGGACGCCGGGACCCAGTACTTC.

The chain's CDR3 is CASMRGTATNEKLFF. DNA of the CDR3: TGCGCCAGCATGCGGGGGACTGCAACTAATGAAAAACTGTTTTTT. The chain is built from TRBV5-1 and TRBJ1-4, with a tentative D call TRBD1 (5 bases). V was cut by 6 bases and J by 0 bases, with 12 bases left in between. This CDR3 has 15 residues. Per the germline V gene, CDR1 is SGHRS and CDR2 is YFSETQ.

This clonotype showed up many times. J is TRBJ2-2 and V is TRBV4-3; a weak D match, TRBD1 (6 bases). Germline CDR1 LGHNA, CDR2 YSLEER. CDR3 length: 16 residues. V was cut by 0 bases and J by 1 base, with 9 bases left in between. CDR3 sequence (DNA): TGCGCCAGCAGCCAAGACCCGACAGGGAACACCGGGGAGCTGTTTTTT. It translates to CASSQDPTGNTGELFF.

The gene calls are TRBV7-9 and TRBJ2-1, with D unclear. Germline CDR1 and CDR2: SEHNR and FQNEAQ (reference sequence). The CDR3 is made up of 15 amino acids. The V end was cut by 0 bases, the J end by 8 bases, with 14 bases between. The CDR3 here is CASSLAGNAAHEQFF. CDR3 in DNA: TGTGCCAGCAGCTTAGCAGGGAACGCCGCTCATGAGCAGTTCTTC.

This clonotype has more than one count but fewer than ten. V gene TRBV4-2 combines with J gene TRBJ2-5, with TRBD2 matching over 9 bases. Germline lookup yields CDR1 LGHNA and CDR2 YNFKEQ. After removal of 4 bases from V and 5 bases from J, the junction contained 11 bases not matched to a gene. The CDR3 sequence is 16 residues long. The CDR3 region has the DNA TGTGCCAGCAGCCCCCCCCGCGCGGGGGGGGAGGAGACCCAGTACTTC. The encoded protein is CASSPPRAGGEETQYF.

The chain uses TRBV20-1 and TRBJ1-2; no clear D. Trimming removed 6 bases at V and 4 bases at J, with 15 bases between. The CDR3 loop spans 13 amino acids. The germline CDR1 and CDR2 sequences are DFQATT and SNEGSKA (reference sequence). The CDR3 loop is CSAFTDGIYGYTF. CDR3 DNA sequence: TGCAGTGCGTTCACGGACGGAATCTATGGCTACACCTTC.

This clonotype has a handful of counts. This chain joins TRBV4-1 and TRBJ1-5; D may be TRBD1 (5 bases). Germline CDR1 reads MGHRA; CDR2 reads YSYEKL. Trimming shortened V by 1 base and J by 9 bases, and 16 bases separated the two germline ends. This CDR3 is 15 amino acids long. As DNA, the CDR3 is TGCGCCAGCAGCCAAGGTCAAGGGGTAGCAAGGCCCCAGCATTTT. This codes for CASSQGQGVARPQHF.